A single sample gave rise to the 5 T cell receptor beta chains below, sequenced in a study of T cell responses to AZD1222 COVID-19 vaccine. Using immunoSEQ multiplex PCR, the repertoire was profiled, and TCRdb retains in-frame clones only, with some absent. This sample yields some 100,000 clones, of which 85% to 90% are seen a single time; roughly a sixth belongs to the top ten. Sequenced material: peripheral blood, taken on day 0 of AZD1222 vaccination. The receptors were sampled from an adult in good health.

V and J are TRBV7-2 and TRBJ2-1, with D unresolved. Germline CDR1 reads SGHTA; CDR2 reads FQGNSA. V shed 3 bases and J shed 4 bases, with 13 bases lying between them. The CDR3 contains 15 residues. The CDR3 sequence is CASSFRTSSYNEQFF. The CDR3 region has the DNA TGTGCCAGCAGCTTTAGGACGTCTTCGTACAATGAGCAGTTCTTC.

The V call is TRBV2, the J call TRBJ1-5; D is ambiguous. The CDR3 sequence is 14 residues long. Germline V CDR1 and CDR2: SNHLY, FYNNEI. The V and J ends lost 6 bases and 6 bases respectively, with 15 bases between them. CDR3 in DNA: TGTGCCAGCAGCCGGAGCTTTGGAGGTCAGCCCCAGCATTTT. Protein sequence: CASSRSFGGQPQHF.

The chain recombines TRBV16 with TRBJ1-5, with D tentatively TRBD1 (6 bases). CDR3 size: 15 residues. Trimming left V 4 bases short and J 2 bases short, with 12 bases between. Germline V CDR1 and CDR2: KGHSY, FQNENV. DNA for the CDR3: TGTGCCAGCAGCCGAGCACACAGGGGCAATCAGCCCCAGCATTTT. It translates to CASSRAHRGNQPQHF.

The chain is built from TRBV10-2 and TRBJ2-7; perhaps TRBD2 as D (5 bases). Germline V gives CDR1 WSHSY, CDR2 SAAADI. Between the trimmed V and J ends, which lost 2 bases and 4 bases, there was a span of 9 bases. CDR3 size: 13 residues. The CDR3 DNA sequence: TGCGCCAGCAGTGAGGGAGGAAAGTACGAGCAGTACTTC. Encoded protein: CASSEGGKYEQYF.

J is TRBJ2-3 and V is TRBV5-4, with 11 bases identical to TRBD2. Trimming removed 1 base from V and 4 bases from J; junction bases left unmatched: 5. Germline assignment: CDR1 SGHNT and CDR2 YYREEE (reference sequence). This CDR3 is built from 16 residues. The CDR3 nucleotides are TGTGCCAGCAGCTTGCCCCCTAGCGGGGGGCCAGATACGCAGTATTTT. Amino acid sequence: CASSLPPSGGPDTQYF.